This TCR beta chain is from a study of T cells after somatic rescue of genetic block. Only in-frame clones appear in the TCRdb table, and some are missing; sequencing was by immunoSEQ multiplex PCR. Of about 120,000 clones listed, around 90% were seen once; the top ten hold approximately 1.4%. The CDR3 is 16 residues long. Germline V gene sequence: CDR1 MRHNA, CDR2 SNTAGT. The V gene end was trimmed by 4 bases and the J gene end by 4 bases; junction bases not matched to a gene: 8. The rearrangement links TRBV6-4 to TRBJ1-2; 11 bases align to TRBD1. Sequenced input: peripheral blood mononuclear cells (PBMCs). This receptor was taken from a woman aged 18-35 years. The CDR3 DNA is TGTGCCAGCAGTGGCTCATTGGACAGGGGGCTCTATGGCTACACCTTC. This sequence encodes CASSGSLDRGLYGYTF.